This TCR beta chain was recovered during a study of siplizumab effects on memory and regulatory T cells. Study results and limitations: Roughly 75-95% of proliferating clones (CD4+ or CD8+) could not be assigned a naive or memory phenotype.

The mixed lymphocyte reaction cells were cocultured at 37°C for six to seven days. Comment on this clone: Its antigen remains unknown.

The table came from immunoSEQ multiplex PCR; TCRdb's copy has only in-frame clones and leaves some out. In the table there are 9,000 to 15,000 clones, 47% of which are singletons. Germline V gives CDR1 MNHNS, CDR2 SASEGT. V shed 1 base and J 7 bases; nucleotides not matched to a gene: 3. This CDR3 has 14 residues. Sequenced material: CFSE-low (dividing) CD8+ T cells sorted from an allogeneic mixed lymphocyte reaction. J is TRBJ1-4 and V is TRBV6-1, with 7 bases lining up with TRBD1. The source of this sequence is a human donor in good health; the cells came from an allogeneic mixed lymphocyte reaction. Some clones in this sample may be carry-over from other donors' samples. The CDR3 loop is CASSEGTGGEKLFF. CDR3 coding DNA: TGTGCCAGCAGTGAAGGGACAGGCGGTGAAAAACTGTTTTTT.